What follows is one T cell receptor beta chain and its context. This sample is part of a study of blood T cell repertoires in COVID-19. For the study at large: The study drew acute and convalescent COVID-19 samples from the United States, Italy and Spain. T cells, B-cell-depleted T cells, or PBMCs supplied cDNA or gDNA.

How the authors handled the data: From reference gene primer amplification, estimates of nucleated cell counts were derived. Measured with immunoSEQ multiplex PCR; TCRdb has only the in-frame clones, and not every one. Clone size and the V and J calls come from that table; the DNA yielded D and trimming. The data show 200,000 or so clones, less than 90% seen once. This TCR was recovered from a woman aged 45 to 65 with acute or convalescent COVID-19. Material: peripheral blood.

CDR3 in DNA: TGTGCCAGCAGCCAAGGATACGGAGGGAGGGCTTTCTTT. Encoded protein: CASSQGYGGRAFF. The chain uses TRBV3-1 (or the pseudogene TRBV3-2) and TRBJ1-1; D is undetermined. Germline lookup yields CDR1 LGHDT and CDR2 YNNKEL (reference sequence). The CDR3 contains 13 residues. V was shortened by 1 base and J by 11 bases, with 14 bases between the two germline ends.